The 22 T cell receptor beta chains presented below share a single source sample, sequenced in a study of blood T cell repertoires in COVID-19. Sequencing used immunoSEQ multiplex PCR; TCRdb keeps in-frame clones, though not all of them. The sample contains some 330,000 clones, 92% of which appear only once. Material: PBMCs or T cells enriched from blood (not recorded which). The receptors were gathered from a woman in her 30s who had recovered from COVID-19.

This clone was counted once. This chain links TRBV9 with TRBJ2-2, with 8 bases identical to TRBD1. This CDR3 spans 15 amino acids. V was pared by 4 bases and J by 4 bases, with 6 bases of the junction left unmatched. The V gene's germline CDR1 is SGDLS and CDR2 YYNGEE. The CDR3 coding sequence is TGTGCCAGCAGCTTAACAGGGGGTATCACCGGGGAGCTGTTTTTT. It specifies CASSLTGGITGELFF.

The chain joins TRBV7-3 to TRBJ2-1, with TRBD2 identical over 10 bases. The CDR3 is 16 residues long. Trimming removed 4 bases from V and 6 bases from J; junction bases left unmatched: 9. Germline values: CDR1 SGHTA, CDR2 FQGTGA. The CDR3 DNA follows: TGTGCCAGCAGCTCCCCCAGCGGGGGGGCCGGCAATGAGCAGTTCTTC. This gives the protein CASSSPSGGAGNEQFF.

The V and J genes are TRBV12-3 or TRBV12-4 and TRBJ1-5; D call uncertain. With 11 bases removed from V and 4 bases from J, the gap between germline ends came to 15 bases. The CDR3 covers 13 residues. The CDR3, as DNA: TGTGCCGGGGAGTTTTTTGAGAATCAGCCCCAGCATTTT. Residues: CAGEFFENQPQHF.

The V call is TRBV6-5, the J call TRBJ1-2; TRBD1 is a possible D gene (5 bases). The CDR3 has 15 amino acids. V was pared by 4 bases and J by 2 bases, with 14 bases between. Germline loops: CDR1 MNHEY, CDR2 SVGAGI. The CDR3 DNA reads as TGTGCCAGCAGTTCCCGGGAGGGGCGCAACTATGGCTACACCTTC. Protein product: CASSSREGRNYGYTF.

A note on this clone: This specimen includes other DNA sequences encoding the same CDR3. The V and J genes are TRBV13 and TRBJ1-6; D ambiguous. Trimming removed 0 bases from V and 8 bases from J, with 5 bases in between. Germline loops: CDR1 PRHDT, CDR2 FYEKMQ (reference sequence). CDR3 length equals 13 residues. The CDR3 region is CASSLGGDSPLHF. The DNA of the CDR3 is TGTGCCAGCAGCTTAGGGGGAGATTCACCCCTCCACTTT.

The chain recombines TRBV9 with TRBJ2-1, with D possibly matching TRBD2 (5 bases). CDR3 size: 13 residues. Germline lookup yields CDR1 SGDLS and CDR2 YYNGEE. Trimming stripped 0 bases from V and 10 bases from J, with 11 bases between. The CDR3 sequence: CASSVEVGGEQFF. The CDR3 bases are TGTGCCAGCAGCGTAGAGGTGGGCGGGGAGCAGTTCTTC.

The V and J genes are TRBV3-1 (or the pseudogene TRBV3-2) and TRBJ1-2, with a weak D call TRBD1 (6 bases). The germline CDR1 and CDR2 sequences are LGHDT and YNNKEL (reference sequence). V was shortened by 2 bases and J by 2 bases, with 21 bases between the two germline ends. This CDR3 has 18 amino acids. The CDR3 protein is CASSQSELRGLPNYGYTF. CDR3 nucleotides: TGTGCCAGCAGCCAAAGCGAACTCAGGGGCCTCCCAAACTATGGCTACACCTTC.

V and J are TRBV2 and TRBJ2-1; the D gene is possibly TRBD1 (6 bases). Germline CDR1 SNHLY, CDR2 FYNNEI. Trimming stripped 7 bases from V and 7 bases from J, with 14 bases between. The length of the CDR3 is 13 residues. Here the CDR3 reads CASNVQGGNEQFF. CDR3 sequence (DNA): TGTGCCAGCAACGTACAGGGCGGGAATGAGCAGTTCTTC.

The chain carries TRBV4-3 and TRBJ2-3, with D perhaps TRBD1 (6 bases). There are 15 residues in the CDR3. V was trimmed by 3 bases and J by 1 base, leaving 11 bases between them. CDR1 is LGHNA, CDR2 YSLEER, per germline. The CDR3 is CASSHAEGGTDTQYF. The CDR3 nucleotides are TGCGCCAGCAGCCATGCCGAGGGGGGCACAGATACGCAGTATTTT.

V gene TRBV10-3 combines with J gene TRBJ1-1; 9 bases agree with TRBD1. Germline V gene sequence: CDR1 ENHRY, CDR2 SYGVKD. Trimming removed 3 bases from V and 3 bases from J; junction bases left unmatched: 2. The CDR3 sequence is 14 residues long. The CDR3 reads CAISDGQGYTEAFF. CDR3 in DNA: TGTGCCATCAGTGATGGACAGGGGTACACTGAAGCTTTCTTT.

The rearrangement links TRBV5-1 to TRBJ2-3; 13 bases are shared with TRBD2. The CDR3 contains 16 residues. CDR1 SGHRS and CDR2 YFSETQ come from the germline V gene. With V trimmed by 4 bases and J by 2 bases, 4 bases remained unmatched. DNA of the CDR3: TGCGCCAGCAGCGGCGGGACTAGCGGGAACACAGATACGCAGTATTTT. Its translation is CASSGGTSGNTDTQYF.

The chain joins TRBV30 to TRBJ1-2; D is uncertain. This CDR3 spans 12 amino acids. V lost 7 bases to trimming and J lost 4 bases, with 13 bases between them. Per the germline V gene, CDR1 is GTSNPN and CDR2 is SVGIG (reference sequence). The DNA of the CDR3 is TGTGCCTCCTCCGCCCGGGTCTATGGCTACACCTTC. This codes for CASSARVYGYTF.

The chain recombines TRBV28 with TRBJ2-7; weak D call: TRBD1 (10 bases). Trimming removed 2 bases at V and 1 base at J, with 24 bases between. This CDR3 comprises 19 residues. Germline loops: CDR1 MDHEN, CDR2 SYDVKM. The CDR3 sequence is CASSLLGQGVAGASYEQYF. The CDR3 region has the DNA TGTGCCAGCAGTTTACTAGGACAGGGGGTAGCGGGAGCGTCCTACGAGCAGTACTTC.

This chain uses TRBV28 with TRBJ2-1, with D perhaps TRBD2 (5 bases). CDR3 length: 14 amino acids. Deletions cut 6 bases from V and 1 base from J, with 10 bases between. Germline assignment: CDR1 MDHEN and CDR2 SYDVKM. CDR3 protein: CASRVTISYNEQFF. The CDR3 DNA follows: TGTGCCAGCAGAGTGACTATTTCCTACAATGAGCAGTTCTTC.

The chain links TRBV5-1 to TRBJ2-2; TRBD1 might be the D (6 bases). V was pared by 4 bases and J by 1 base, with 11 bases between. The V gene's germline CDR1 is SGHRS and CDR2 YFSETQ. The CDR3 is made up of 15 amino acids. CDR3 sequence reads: CASSRLDRNTGELFF. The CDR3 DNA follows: TGCGCCAGCAGCCGATTGGACAGGAACACCGGGGAGCTGTTTTTT.

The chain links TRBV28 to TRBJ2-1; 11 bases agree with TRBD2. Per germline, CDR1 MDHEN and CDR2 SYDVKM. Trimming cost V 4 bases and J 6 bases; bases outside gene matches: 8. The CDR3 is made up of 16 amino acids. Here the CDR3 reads CASSYPGLAVPNEQFF. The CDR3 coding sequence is TGTGCCAGCAGTTACCCGGGACTAGCGGTCCCCAATGAGCAGTTCTTC.

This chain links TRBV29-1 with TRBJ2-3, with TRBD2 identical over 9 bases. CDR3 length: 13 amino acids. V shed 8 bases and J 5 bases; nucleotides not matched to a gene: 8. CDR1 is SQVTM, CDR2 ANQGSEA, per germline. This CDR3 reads CSLGGLAGDTQYF. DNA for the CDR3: TGCAGCTTGGGGGGACTAGCCGGAGATACGCAGTATTTT.

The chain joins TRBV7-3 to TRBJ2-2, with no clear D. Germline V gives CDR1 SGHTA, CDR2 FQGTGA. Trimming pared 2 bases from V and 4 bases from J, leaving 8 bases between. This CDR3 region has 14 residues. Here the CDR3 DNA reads TGTGCCAGCAGCTTAGTTGGGCTCACCGGGGAGCTGTTTTTT. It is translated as CASSLVGLTGELFF.

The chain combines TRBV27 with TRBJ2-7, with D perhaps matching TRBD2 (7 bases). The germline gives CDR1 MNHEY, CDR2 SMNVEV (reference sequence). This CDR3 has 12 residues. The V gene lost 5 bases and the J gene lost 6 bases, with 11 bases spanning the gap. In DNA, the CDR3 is TGTGCCAGCAGTCCAAGGGGGGGCGAGCAGTACTTC. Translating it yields CASSPRGGEQYF.

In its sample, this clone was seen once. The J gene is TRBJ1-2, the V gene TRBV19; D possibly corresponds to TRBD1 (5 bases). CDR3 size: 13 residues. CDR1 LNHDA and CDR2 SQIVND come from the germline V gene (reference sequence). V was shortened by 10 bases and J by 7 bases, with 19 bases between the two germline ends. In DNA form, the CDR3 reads TGTGCCACCATACTCCAGGGATCCGGTGGCTACACCTTC. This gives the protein CATILQGSGGYTF.

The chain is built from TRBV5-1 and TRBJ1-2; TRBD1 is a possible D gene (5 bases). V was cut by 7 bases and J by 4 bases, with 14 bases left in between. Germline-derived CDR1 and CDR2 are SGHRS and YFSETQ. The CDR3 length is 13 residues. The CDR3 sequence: CASRSDSVYGYTF. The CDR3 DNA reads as TGCGCCAGCCGCTCCGACAGTGTCTATGGCTACACCTTC.

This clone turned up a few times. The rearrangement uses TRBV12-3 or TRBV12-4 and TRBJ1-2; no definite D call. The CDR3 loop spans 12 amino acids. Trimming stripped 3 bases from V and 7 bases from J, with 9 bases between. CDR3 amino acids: CASSLAGGGYTF. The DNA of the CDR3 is TGTGCCAGCAGTTTGGCCGGCGGTGGCTACACCTTC.